These 7 T cell receptor beta chains share one sample of origin, sequenced in a study of blood T cell repertoires in COVID-19. Here immunoSEQ multiplex PCR was the method, and the copy in TCRdb shows in-frame clones only, minus some. The sample has 150,000 to 200,000 clones, more than 75% seen once. The specimen was peripheral blood. These receptors originate from a person between 65 and 79 years old with COVID-19, enrolled during active disease.

V and J are TRBV19 and TRBJ1-2; 9 bases fit TRBD1. Germline values: CDR1 LNHDA, CDR2 SQIVND (reference sequence). The CDR3 extends over 16 amino acids. The J segment lost 6 bases and the V segment lost 4 bases, leaving 12 bases of the junction unmatched. Here the CDR3 DNA reads TGTGCCAGTAGTACCCGCCGGGACAGGGTGTTGGATGGCTACACCTTC. Amino acids: CASSTRRDRVLDGYTF.

J is TRBJ1-2 and V is TRBV14; D is uncertain. V was trimmed by 0 bases and J by 3 bases, leaving 11 bases between them. There are 15 residues in the CDR3. The germline gives CDR1 SGHDN, CDR2 FVKESK. CDR3 protein: CASSQDVQVDYGYTF. The CDR3 DNA follows: TGTGCCAGCAGCCAAGATGTTCAGGTGGACTATGGCTACACCTTC.

V gene TRBV9 combines with J gene TRBJ2-7; 8 nucleotides line up with TRBD2. The trim removed 3 bases at V and 3 bases at J, leaving 5 bases unmatched. Germline CDR1 SGDLS, CDR2 YYNGEE. There are 14 residues in the CDR3. CDR3: CASSESGGNYEQYF. DNA for the CDR3: TGTGCCAGCAGCGAAAGCGGGGGAAACTACGAGCAGTACTTC.

This chain uses TRBV29-1 with TRBJ1-1, with D unclear. The germline V gene encodes CDR1 SQVTM and CDR2 ANQGSEA. The CDR3 sequence is 10 residues long. The V end was cut by 4 bases, the J end by 4 bases, with 4 bases between. CDR3 DNA: TGCAGCGTTGTTATCACTGAAGCTTTCTTT. This translates into CSVVITEAFF. Full variable domain (rest looked up from reference TRBV29-1 and TRBJ1-1): SAVISQKPSRDICQRGTSLTIQCQVDSQVTMMFWYRQQPGQSLTLIATANQGSEATYESGFVIDKFPISRPNLTFSTLTVSNMSPEDSSIYLCSVVITEAFFGQGTRLTVV.

The chain recombines TRBV28 with TRBJ1-1; perhaps TRBD1 as D (6 bases). V dropped 11 bases and J dropped 1 base, with 11 bases sitting between them. CDR1 and CDR2 (germline): MDHEN, SYDVKM. The CDR3 extends over 12 amino acids. The CDR3 is CAHRAWNTEAFF. CDR3 coding DNA: TGTGCCCACAGGGCTTGGAACACTGAAGCTTTCTTT. Looking up the rest from reference TRBV28 and TRBJ1-1 gives the full variable domain: DVKVTQSSRYLVKRTGEKVFLECVQDMDHENMFWYRQDPGLGLRLIYFSYDVKMKEKGDIPEGYSVSREKKERFSLILESASTNQTSMYLCAHRAWNTEAFFGQGTRLTVV.

V is TRBV30 and J is TRBJ2-7; 8 nucleotides line up with TRBD2. The CDR3 loop spans 15 amino acids. Germline CDR1 and CDR2: GTSNPN and SVGIG (reference sequence). V lost 5 bases, J lost 6 bases, and 15 bases stayed unmatched. The chain's CDR3 is CAWRPPGSGSVEQYF. CDR3 bases: TGTGCCTGGCGGCCCCCTGGGAGCGGGAGCGTCGAGCAGTACTTC.

The gene calls are TRBV5-1 and TRBJ2-2; TRBD2 might be the D (5 bases). CDR1 is SGHRS and CDR2 is YFSETQ in the germline V gene. This CDR3 has 14 residues. The V end was cut by 4 bases, the J end by 1 base, with 8 bases between. This chain's CDR3 is CASSRELNTGELFF. DNA for the CDR3: TGCGCCAGCAGCCGGGAACTGAACACCGGGGAGCTGTTTTTT.